This section outlines one T cell receptor (beta chain) sequence together with its context. CDR1 is SGHVS and CDR2 is FQNEAQ in the germline V gene. This CDR3 is 14 amino acids long. V gave up 0 bases and J gave up 0 bases, with 5 bases separating them. These data come from a study of CD8+ T cells in alopecia areata. cDNA prepared by RNA extraction and subsequent reverse transcription served as the template for sequencing. Assay: immunoSEQ multiplex PCR; the TCRdb copy retains only in-frame clones and omits some. The sample yields 90,000 to 150,000 clones, roughly 68% seen once. The rearrangement uses TRBV7-8 and TRBJ2-5; D is undetermined. The specimen was CD4+ T cells sorted from blood. The sequence was obtained from a human donor in good health. The DNA for the CDR3 is TGTGCCAGCAGCTTAGCGTTCTACCAAGAGACCCAGTACTTC. Translation: CASSLAFYQETQYF.